This T cell receptor beta chain was identified during a study of cytomegalovirus exposure and HLA in healthy donors. Study findings and constraints: Cytomegalovirus status was reportedly diagnosed by the classifier with high sensitivity and specificity. According to a subsequent analysis, TCR clusters identified in the first cohort showed a tendency to co-occur across the 100 to 150 validation repertoires. Researchers reported that a few CMV-associated chains were confirmed in vitro as CMV antigen-specific. Associated with cytomegalovirus, according to the listing, were around 170 TCR beta chains.

Comments on this clone: The antigen remains unidentified.

This table comes from immunoSEQ multiplex PCR, and its TCRdb copy is limited to in-frame clones, with some not included. The table records about 160,000 clones, 70% to 90% of them present only once. This sequence was found in a woman aged 25 to 39 in good health and CMV-seronegative. Sequencing was carried out using PBMCs.

The CDR3, as DNA: TGTGCCAGCAGCTTAGTTTCCAATGAGCAGTTCTTC. It translates to CASSLVSNEQFF. The gene calls are TRBV7-2 and TRBJ2-1; D call uncertain. Germline CDR1 reads SGHTA; CDR2 reads FQGNSA. The CDR3 totals 12 residues. Trimming removed 1 base from V and 6 bases from J, with 4 bases in between. The full variable domain, completed using reference TRBV7-2 and TRBJ2-1, is GAGVSQSPSNKVTEKGKDVELRCDPISGHTALYWYRQSLGQGLEFLIYFQGNSAPDKSGLPSDRFSAERTGGSVSTLTIQRTQQEDSAVYLCASSLVSNEQFFGPGTRLTVL.